A single TCR beta chain is shown here with its context. The antigen remains undetermined. The entry originates in a study of CD8 T cells in ankylosing spondylitis. General study points: Peripheral blood samples showed relatively rare disease-linked clones, and these clones were CD8+.

Using quantitative 5'-RACE with molecular barcodes, the authors made TCR beta libraries. A single record per CDR3 protein comes from TCRdb applying MiXCR to the 5' RACE reads. The sample lists around 300,000 distinct CDR3 sequences; roughly 14% were seen once. This CDR3 contains 15 residues. The V segment lost 1 base and the J segment 3 bases; nucleotides outside the gene matches: 3. Germline loops: CDR1 SGHRS, CDR2 YFSETQ. The clonotype comes from a male donor with ankylosing spondylitis or in good health (not recorded which). Input material: blood, either unsorted or a sorted T cell fraction (not recorded which). The V gene is TRBV5-1, the J gene TRBJ2-7; 11 nucleotides match TRBD2. CDR3 nucleotides: TGCGCCAGCAGCTTGACCACTAGCGGGAGCTACGAGCAGTACTTC. Its protein is CASSLTTSGSYEQYF.